This T cell receptor beta chain derives from a study of T cells after yellow fever vaccination (dated by TCRdb to between 2018 and 2021). Regarding the study in general: The SMART-Seq v4 Ultra Low Input RNA kit was used to prepare libraries from fractions with low cell numbers. To track T-cell clones before and after primary and booster YFV17D yellow fever vaccination, bulk TCR alpha and beta repertoires were sequenced longitudinally. The cohort comprised two healthy male donors, one aged 18 to 30 and one aged 30 to 40 years. Bulk PBMC replicates and cell subsets were isolated from blood drawn at multiple timepoints before and after both primary and secondary immunization.

This clonotype was picked up a small number of times. Its antigen is unknown. The sample holds no much larger clone one base away, and base qualities are not on file. From its cysteine to its phenylalanine, the CDR3 spans 14 amino acids. CDR3 DNA is the only sequence kept; it has 42 bases, read in frame from the first base. Based on the germline V gene, the CDR1 and CDR2 sequences are SGHTA and FQGNSA. Relative to germline, V is 3 bases shorter and J is 0 bases shorter, with 8 bases between their ends. Results and caveats for the whole study, not just this receptor: Compared with the primary T-cell response, the secondary T-cell response was weaker but faster, peaking on day 5 rather than day 15. The study included only two donors, which limits how far the findings can be generalized. A small fraction of clonotypes showed up in both the CD4 and CD8 compartments, probably as a result of convergent recombination. After the booster, most clones that had expanded after primary vaccination were detected again (approximately 97% of CD4 and around nine tenths of CD8), suggesting broad maintenance of memory. Because abundant contaminating clonotypes from the bulk population could be contained in FACS-sorted repertoires, computational filtering was required.

The treatment or condition label of this sample denotes: live attenuated yellow fever vaccine strain. Two biological replicates of bulk PBMCs were collected at each blood-draw timepoint. A standard Ficoll-Paque protocol was used to isolate PBMCs from peripheral blood. RNA was extracted with TriZol from bulk PBMCs, CD4 and CD8 fractions, and dextramer-positive and dextramer-negative fractions. For sequencing, an Illumina NovaSeq 6000 was employed. TCR cDNA was made using 5'RACE template switching, a step that added a universal primer site and unique molecular identifiers. Priming of cDNA synthesis was performed from both the TCR alpha and TCR beta constant segments. Library amplification involved two PCR steps, and the second step added sample barcodes and sequencing adapters. Sequencing of libraries was done on Illumina HiSeq 2500 (2x100 bp) or NovaSeq (2x150 bp). Under the source paper's analysis protocol: Demultiplexing of reads and collapsing into UMI consensus sequences were performed with MIGEC, and V(D)J alignment was carried out with MiXCR. Using edgeR on replicate PBMC samples, clonotypes were called vaccine-responding if FDR was below 0.01 and the log2 fold change was above 5 up to day 15. CD4 or CD8 identity was assigned to each bulk clonotype according to whether the clonotype was present at higher abundance in the sequenced CD4 repertoire or the sequenced CD8 repertoire. TCRdb cleaned the public reads at Q25 with fastp, built clones with MiXCR and kept in-frame beta chains. Each entry merges the rows of one CDR3 protein and shows their most common DNA and genes. TCRdb's processing, not the study's, gives the V and J calls here. For this sample the table gives hundreds of thousands of distinct CDR3 sequences, of which about 19% were detected only once. The ten biggest clones cover over 15% of the sample.

The source is a man between 18 and 35 years old who received the YFV17D yellow fever vaccine. This specimen consisted of PBMCs, obtained before the yellow fever booster vaccination. This chain joins TRBV7-2 to TRBJ1-2; the D gene assignment is ambiguous. The sequenced DNA: TGTGCCAGCAGCTTTGGATCTCCTAACTATGGCTACACCTTC. Protein translation: CASSFGSPNYGYTF.